This paragraph covers one T cell receptor beta chain sequence. Its antigen is not known. The CDR3 is 13 residues long. Germline CDR1 reads LNHDA; CDR2 reads SQIVND (reference sequence). V lost 5 bases, J lost 8 bases, and 15 bases lay in between. The data belong to a study of T cell responses to AZD1222 COVID-19 vaccine. The method was immunoSEQ multiplex PCR; TCRdb's version includes in-frame clones alone and lacks a portion of them. The data contain some 100,000 clones, about 86% of them singletons. Findings and caveats of the study: Donors were mostly white British, more females; clonal diversity possibly underestimated.

The sample consisted of peripheral blood, taken on day 0 of AZD1222 vaccination. The clonotype comes from an adult in good health. This chain uses TRBV19 with TRBJ1-1, with a weak D call TRBD1 (5 bases). CDR3 coding DNA: TGTGCCAGTAGTTACACCCGGGGCCGAGAAGCTTTCTTT. This encodes CASSYTRGREAFF. Looking up the rest from reference TRBV19 and TRBJ1-1 gives the full variable domain: DGGITQSPKYLFRKEGQNVTLSCEQNLNHDAMYWYRQDPGQGLRLIYYSQIVNDFQKGDIAEGYSVSREKKESFPLTVTSAQKNPTAFYLCASSYTRGREAFFGQGTRLTVV.